The 13 T cell receptor beta chains below come from one sample, sequenced in a study of OX40 agonist ivuxolimab in advanced cancers. Library preparation employed the immunoSEQ multiplex PCR assay. TCRdb took this table from immuneACCESS and kept in-frame rearrangements with V and J called. Such tables lack part of the clones; where checked against another copy, unresolved V genes explain under half of the gap, and the rest is unexplained. A total of roughly 33,000 clones appear in this sample, about 70% of them only once. Jointly, the top ten make up around 21% of the sample. The source material was CD4+ or CD8+ T cells sorted from blood, sampled in a trial of the OX40 agonist ivuxolimab. Receptors originate from an adult with an advanced solid tumor such as melanoma, head and neck, liver or kidney cancer.

V usage is TRBV29-1 and J usage is TRBJ1-3; TRBD1 aligns across 7 bases. Germline trimming cut 6 bases from V and 2 bases from J; bases unmatched to any gene: 4. Germline V gene lookup returns CDR1 SQVTM and CDR2 ANQGSEA. The CDR3 contains 13 residues. CDR3 DNA: TGCAGCGTGACCCAGGGGGCTGGAAACACCATATATTTT. This codes for CSVTQGAGNTIYF.

V gene TRBV5-1 combines with J gene TRBJ2-7; D may match TRBD1 or TRBD2 (5 bases each). The V and J ends lost 4 bases and 0 bases respectively, with 14 bases between them. Germline V gene sequence: CDR1 SGHRS, CDR2 YFSETQ. The CDR3 length is 15 residues. The CDR3 sequence is CASSRGRVGSYEQYF. The CDR3 DNA is TGCGCCAGCAGCAGGGGACGGGTGGGCTCCTACGAGCAGTACTTC. The full variable domain, completed using reference TRBV5-1 and TRBJ2-7, is KAGVTQTPRYLIKTRGQQVTLSCSPISGHRSVSWYQQTPGQGLQFLFEYFSETQRNKGNFPGRFSGRQFSNSRSEMNVSTLELGDSALYLCASSRGRVGSYEQYFGPGTRLTVT.

The genes are TRBV18 and TRBJ2-7; no definite D call. CDR3 size: 13 residues. CDR1 is KGHSH, CDR2 LQKENI, per germline. V lost 5 bases and J 0 bases, leaving 8 bases between the germline ends. The CDR3 bases are TGTGCCAGCTCAAAGGACGGCTCCTACGAGCAGTACGTC. Amino acids: CASSKDGSYEQYV.

V gene TRBV5-1 combines with J gene TRBJ2-7; 8 nucleotides agree with TRBD2. The V segment lost 4 bases and the J segment 7 bases; nucleotides outside the gene matches: 7. CDR3 length equals 13 residues. Germline V gives CDR1 SGHRS, CDR2 YFSETQ. The CDR3 here is CASSPEAGVEQYF. CDR3 DNA sequence: TGCGCCAGCAGCCCAGAAGCGGGGGTAGAGCAGTACTTC. Based on the CDR3 plus reference TRBV5-1 and TRBJ2-7, the full variable domain is KAGVTQTPRYLIKTRGQQVTLSCSPISGHRSVSWYQQTPGQGLQFLFEYFSETQRNKGNFPGRFSGRQFSNSRSEMNVSTLELGDSALYLCASSPEAGVEQYFGPGTRLTVT.

The V and J genes are TRBV5-1 and TRBJ2-2; 8 bases align to TRBD1. Germline CDR1 SGHRS, CDR2 YFSETQ. Unmatched junction bases numbered 10, after V lost 2 bases and J lost 4 bases. This CDR3 has 17 residues. The CDR3 loop is CASSFPAGTGGTGELFF. CDR3 DNA: TGCGCCAGCAGCTTCCCGGCGGGAACAGGGGGCACCGGGGAGCTGTTTTTT.

The chain recombines TRBV25-1 with TRBJ1-3, with a possible D match to TRBD1 (5 bases). The length of the CDR3 is 13 residues. From germline, CDR1 is MGHDK and CDR2 SYGVNS. V was cut by 1 base and J by 9 bases, with 10 bases left in between. The CDR3 protein is CASSELGGGTIYF. In DNA, the CDR3 is TGTGCCAGCAGTGAATTGGGGGGGGGCACCATATATTTT.

This clone was observed a handful of times. This chain joins TRBV12-1 and TRBJ2-7. TRBV12-1 is termed a pseudogene. The CDR3 covers 16 residues. The CDR3 DNA sequence: TGTGCCAGCAGCTCACTAAACCGGGACCAGACCTACGAGCAGTACTTC. Protein product: CASSSLNRDQTYEQYF.

The chain has TRBV7-7 and TRBJ2-3; D gene uncertain. V lost 5 bases to trimming and J lost 4 bases, with 10 bases between them. CDR3 length: 13 amino acids. Per germline, CDR1 SSHAT and CDR2 FNYEAQ (reference sequence). CDR3 region: CASSLAPSDTQYF. CDR3 sequence (DNA): TGTGCCAGCAGCCTCGCCCCATCAGATACGCAGTATTTT.

The gene calls are TRBV5-5 and TRBJ1-1; D is possibly TRBD1 (5 bases). The CDR3 length is 16 residues. CDR1 SGHKS and CDR2 YYEKEE come from the germline V gene (reference sequence). Trimming pared 2 bases from V and 6 bases from J, leaving 20 bases between. For the CDR3, the DNA is TGTGCCAGCAGCTTCATCGGGGACTACCGAGACCCTGAAGCTTTCTTT. Protein sequence: CASSFIGDYRDPEAFF.

The rearrangement links TRBV2 to TRBJ2-1, with 12 bases fitting TRBD2. The CDR3 is 15 residues long. CDR1 is SNHLY, CDR2 FYNNEI, per germline. The V gene end was trimmed by 5 bases and the J gene end by 3 bases; junction bases not matched to a gene: 2. The CDR3 protein is CASSTSGGSYNEQFF. As DNA, the CDR3 is TGTGCCAGCAGTACTAGCGGGGGGAGCTACAATGAGCAGTTCTTC.

The chain combines TRBV9 with TRBJ1-6; D may be TRBD1 (6 bases). This CDR3 region has 14 residues. CDR1 is SGDLS, CDR2 YYNGEE, per germline. V lost 6 bases to trimming and J lost 6 bases, with 13 bases between them. This CDR3 is CASTEQGSNSPLHF. CDR3 bases: TGTGCCAGCACTGAACAGGGAAGTAATTCACCCCTCCACTTT.

The chain's CDR3 is CASSLRAEHTEAFF. CDR3 nucleotide sequence: TGTGCCAGCAGCTTAAGGGCGGAACACACTGAAGCTTTCTTT. The chain joins TRBV7-9 to TRBJ1-1; D not certain. In germline, CDR1 is SEHNR, CDR2 FQNEAQ (reference sequence). This CDR3 is built from 14 residues. V lost 2 bases and J lost 3, with 10 bases in between.

The chain combines TRBV10-2 with TRBJ1-6; D is unclear. Per germline, CDR1 WSHSY and CDR2 SAAADI. The CDR3 extends over 18 amino acids. V dropped 2 bases and J dropped 6 bases, with 20 bases sitting between them. Here the CDR3 reads CASSEPPLGGWRNSPLHF. The CDR3 coding sequence is TGCGCCAGCAGTGAGCCACCCCTGGGAGGGTGGCGTAATTCACCCCTCCACTTT.